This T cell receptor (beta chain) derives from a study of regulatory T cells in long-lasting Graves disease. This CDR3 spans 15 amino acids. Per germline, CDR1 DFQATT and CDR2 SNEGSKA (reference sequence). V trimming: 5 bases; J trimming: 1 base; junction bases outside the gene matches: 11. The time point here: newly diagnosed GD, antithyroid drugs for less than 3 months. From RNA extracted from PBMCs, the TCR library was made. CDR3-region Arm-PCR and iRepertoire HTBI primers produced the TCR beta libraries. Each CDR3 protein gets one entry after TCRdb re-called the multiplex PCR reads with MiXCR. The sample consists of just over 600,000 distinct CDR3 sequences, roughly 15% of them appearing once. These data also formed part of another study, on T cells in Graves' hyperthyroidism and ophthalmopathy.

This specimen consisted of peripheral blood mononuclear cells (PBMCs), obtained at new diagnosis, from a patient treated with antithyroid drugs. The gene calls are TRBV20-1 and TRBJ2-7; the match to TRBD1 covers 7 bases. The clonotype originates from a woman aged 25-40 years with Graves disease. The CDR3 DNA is TGCAGTGCTCCCGGGACAGTTACGCCTTCCTACGAGCAGTACTTC. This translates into CSAPGTVTPSYEQYF.